These 28 T cell receptor beta chains came from one sample sequenced in a study of regulatory T cells in long-lasting Graves disease. The TCR beta library used iRepertoire HTBI primers with Arm-PCR amplification of CDR3. TCRdb independently ran MiXCR on the multiplex PCR reads; one entry per CDR3 protein. The sample has about 420,000 distinct CDR3 sequences; roughly a quarter are singletons. Stated time point: persistent/refractory GD, antithyroid drugs over 5 years with positive TRAb. Making the TCR library involved RNA that had been extracted from PBMCs. Sequenced material: peripheral blood mononuclear cells (PBMCs), taken when the disease was refractory, from a patient treated with antithyroid drugs. The receptors here all came from a female donor with Graves disease.

This chain links TRBV12-3 or TRBV12-4 with TRBJ2-2; D gene uncertain. Between the trimmed V and J ends, which lost 4 bases and 2 bases, there was a span of 8 bases. The CDR3 covers 14 residues. CDR3 region: CASSSESNTGELFF. The CDR3 bases are TGTGCCAGCAGTTCAGAGTCAAACACCGGGGAGCTGTTTTTT.

This clonotype has a count of ten or more. The V call is TRBV7-2, the J call TRBJ1-6, with unresolved D. CDR3 length: 11 residues. The germline CDR1 and CDR2 sequences are SGHTA and FQGNSA. V lost 8 bases and J 10 bases, leaving 9 bases between the germline ends. CDR3 region: CASAGGSPLHF. In nucleotides, the CDR3 is TGTGCCAGCGCGGGAGGGTCACCCCTCCACTTT.

The rearrangement uses TRBV20-1 and TRBJ1-5, with TRBD1 matching 8 bases. V gave up 0 bases and J gave up 4 bases; unmatched junction bases: 5. This CDR3 is built from 15 residues. Germline assignment: CDR1 DFQATT and CDR2 SNEGSKA (reference sequence). CDR3 bases: TGCAGTGCTAGAGATAACAGGGGGGCGAATCAGCCCCAGCATTTT. Translating gives CSARDNRGANQPQHF.

The rearrangement joins TRBV6-2 or TRBV6-3 to TRBJ1-2; tentative D call: TRBD1 (5 bases). Germline lookup yields CDR1 MNHEY and CDR2 SVGEGT. The CDR3 is 14 amino acids. Trimming shortened V by 0 bases and J by 7 bases, and 12 bases separated the two germline ends. CDR3 DNA: TGTGCCAGCAGTTACTCGAAGGGGAGTACTGGCTACACCTTC. This gives the protein CASSYSKGSTGYTF.

Ten or more counts support this clonotype. The chain joins TRBV7-9 to TRBJ1-2, with D tentatively TRBD1 (5 bases). Trimming took off 7 bases at V and 4 bases at J, with 10 bases between the two ends. CDR3 length: 12 amino acids. CDR1 and CDR2 from the germline V gene are SEHNR and FQNEAQ (reference sequence). For the CDR3, the DNA is TGTGCCAGCACCGGGGACGGCTATGGCTACACCTTC. This translates into CASTGDGYGYTF. Filled out from reference TRBV7-9 and TRBJ1-2, the complete variable domain reads DTGVSQNPRHKITKRGQNVTFRCDPISEHNRLYWYRQTLGQGPEFLTYFQNEAQLEKSRLLSDRFSAERPKGSFSTLEIQRTEQGDSAMYLCASTGDGYGYTFGSGTRLTVV.

This clonotype was observed a single time. This may be a read error: a much more frequent sequence differs by one nucleotide. The V and J genes are TRBV2 and TRBJ1-5; TRBD1 agrees at 10 bases. The J segment lost 3 bases and the V segment lost 9 bases, leaving 5 bases of the junction unmatched. There are 14 residues in the CDR3. CDR1 and CDR2 (germline): SNHLY, FYNNEI. CDR3 sequence (DNA): TGTGCCAGTACGGACAGGGGGGTCAATCAGCCCCAGCATTTT. Encoded protein: CASTDRGVNQPQHF.

As regards this clonotype: This may arise from a read error, as a much more abundant clone is one base away. In this CDR3 the conserved last residue, phenylalanine or tryptophan, is missing, so a read error is likely. CDR3 amino acids: CASSAVDQGYEQYL. CDR3 sequence (DNA): TGTGCCAGCAGTGCGGTTGACCAGGGCTACGAGCAGTACCTC. V is TRBV2 and J is TRBJ2-7; tentative D call: TRBD1 (5 bases). The CDR3 totals 14 residues. Germline V gene data show CDR1 as SNHLY and CDR2 as FYNNEI. Trimming removed 4 bases from V and 3 bases from J, with 13 bases in between.

The chain couples TRBV20-1 to TRBJ2-7; 7 bases line up with TRBD2. Germline CDR1 DFQATT, CDR2 SNEGSKA (reference sequence). Trimming cost V 5 bases and J 4 bases; bases outside gene matches: 20. The CDR3 has 17 residues. This chain's CDR3 is CSAEEGLAVIFYYEQYF. The CDR3 bases are TGCAGTGCTGAGGAGGGCCTAGCGGTTATTTTTTATTACGAGCAGTACTTC.

As to this clonotype: The junction and the germline gene differ at one end; a read error may be behind it. The chain combines TRBV7-2 with TRBJ1-2; D gene ambiguous. The length of the CDR3 is 15 residues. Germline V gene sequence: CDR1 SGHTA, CDR2 FQGNSA. DNA for the CDR3: TGTGCCAGCAGCTTAGGTCCAGCACGCCGATATGGCTACGCCTTC. Its protein is CASSLGPARRYGYAF.

This clonotype was seen repeatedly, ten times or more. The V and J genes are TRBV27 and TRBJ1-1, with D perhaps TRBD1 (5 bases). There are 13 residues in the CDR3. CDR1 MNHEY and CDR2 SMNVEV come from the germline V gene (reference sequence). Trimming pared 4 bases from V and 5 bases from J, leaving 11 bases between. The CDR3 DNA sequence: TGTGCCAGCAGTTCCCCGGGACCGACTGAAGCTTTCTTT. It codes for CASSSPGPTEAFF.

The chain combines TRBV6-2 or TRBV6-3 with TRBJ2-1; no firm D call. V was pared by 0 bases and J by 3 bases, with 3 bases between. Germline V gene sequence: CDR1 MNHEY, CDR2 SVGEGT. The CDR3 length is 13 residues. The CDR3 nucleotides are TGTGCCAGCAGTTACTCGCGCTACAATGAGCAGTTCTTC. This encodes CASSYSRYNEQFF.

This clonotype was recorded once. Given a much more abundant clone one base away, this may be a read error. This sequence joins TRBV2 and TRBJ2-5; the match to TRBD2 covers 14 bases. V was pared by 6 bases and J by 9 bases, with 9 bases of the junction left unmatched. The CDR3 spans 15 residues. Looked up from germline, CDR1 is SNHLY and CDR2 is FYNNEI. This CDR3 is CASRKTSGRVEAQYF. CDR3 nucleotides: TGTGCCAGCAGGAAGACTAGCGGGAGGGTTGAGGCCCAGTACTTC.

The chain recombines TRBV19 with TRBJ1-3; no clear D gene. The CDR3 covers 15 residues. Trimming took off 6 bases at V and 0 bases at J, with 12 bases between the two ends. The germline CDR1 and CDR2 sequences are LNHDA and SQIVND (reference sequence). CDR3 residues: CASSLGDYSGNTIYF. DNA of the CDR3: TGTGCCAGTAGCCTTGGCGATTACTCTGGAAACACCATATATTTT.

This clonotype showed up many times. This chain connects TRBV28 to TRBJ2-7; D is possibly TRBD1 (6 bases). Germline CDR1 reads MDHEN; CDR2 reads SYDVKM. Trimming shortened V by 6 bases and J by 0 bases, and 9 bases separated the two germline ends. The CDR3 is made up of 13 amino acids. The CDR3 nucleotides are TGTGCCAGCAGGGGGACACCCTCCTACGAGCAGTACTTC. It is translated as CASRGTPSYEQYF.

This chain uses TRBV19 with TRBJ2-2; 9 bases are shared with TRBD2. V gave up 3 bases and J gave up 4 bases; unmatched junction bases: 6. The CDR3 extends over 16 amino acids. Per the germline V gene, CDR1 is LNHDA and CDR2 is SQIVND (reference sequence). Here the CDR3 DNA reads TGTGCCAGTAGTATGGGGAGCGGGAGGCTCACCGGGGAGCTGTTTTTT. Translating gives CASSMGSGRLTGELFF. The full variable domain, rest sourced from reference TRBV19 and TRBJ2-2, is DGGITQSPKYLFRKEGQNVTLSCEQNLNHDAMYWYRQDPGQGLRLIYYSQIVNDFQKGDIAEGYSVSREKKESFPLTVTSAQKNPTAFYLCASSMGSGRLTGELFFGEGSRLTVL.

This clonotype came up a few times. The rearrangement uses TRBV3-1 and TRBJ2-7; 9 nucleotides line up with TRBD2. This CDR3 is built from 13 residues. The V gene end was trimmed by 8 bases and the J gene end by 5 bases; junction bases not matched to a gene: 7. CDR1 is LGHDT and CDR2 is YNNKEL in the germline V gene (reference sequence). The CDR3 bases are TGTGCCAGCCTTCTAGCGGGAATCAACGAGCAGTACTTC. This gives the protein CASLLAGINEQYF.

A few counts support this clonotype. The CDR3, as DNA: TGCGCCAGCAGCCAAGGGGGGGGGGGGACTGAAGCTTTCTTT. Its protein is CASSQGGGGTEAFF. This rearrangement joins TRBV4-1 to TRBJ1-1; possible D gene TRBD1, 5 bases. The CDR3 extends over 14 amino acids. Germline V gene sequence: CDR1 MGHRA, CDR2 YSYEKL. V lost 1 base and J lost 5, with 11 bases in between.

The gene calls are TRBV7-2 and TRBJ1-2; 7 bases align to TRBD1. This CDR3 region has 15 residues. From germline, CDR1 is SGHTA and CDR2 FQGNSA. With 5 bases clipped from V and 4 bases from J, the junction kept 10 bases outside the gene matches. This chain's CDR3 is CASSQDTGVFYGYTF. CDR3 in DNA: TGTGCCAGCAGCCAGGATACAGGGGTCTTCTATGGCTACACCTTC.

This chain links TRBV20-1 with TRBJ2-7, with 13 bases identical to TRBD2. Trimming removed 6 bases from V and 2 bases from J; junction bases left unmatched: 13. Germline CDR1 is DFQATT and CDR2 is SNEGSKA (reference sequence). The CDR3 extends over 17 amino acids. CDR3 region: CSALGTSGKPPTYEQYF. The CDR3 DNA is TGCAGTGCCCTCGGGACTAGCGGGAAACCCCCTACCTACGAGCAGTACTTC.

V and J are TRBV15 and TRBJ1-5; the D is unclear. Germline V gene lookup returns CDR1 LNHNV and CDR2 YYDKDF (reference sequence). CDR3 length: 15 amino acids. V shed 3 bases and J shed 0 bases, with 9 bases lying between them. The CDR3 sequence: CATSRSRNSNQPQHF. The CDR3 DNA sequence: TGTGCCACCAGCAGGTCCCGTAATAGCAATCAGCCCCAGCATTTT.

The rearrangement links TRBV3-1 to TRBJ1-2; D might be TRBD1 (5 bases). V was pared by 4 bases and J by 3 bases, with 15 bases between. The CDR3 runs to 15 residues. Looked up from germline, CDR1 is LGHDT and CDR2 is YNNKEL (reference sequence). Here the CDR3 reads CASSRRWGVDYGYTF. CDR3 nucleotides: TGTGCCAGCAGCCGCCGGTGGGGGGTCGACTATGGCTACACCTTC.

This clonotype was counted only a few times. The chain is built from TRBV27 and TRBJ2-7; 13 nucleotides agree with TRBD2. Per germline, CDR1 MNHEY and CDR2 SMNVEV (reference sequence). The V gene end was trimmed by 5 bases and the J gene end by 2 bases; junction bases not matched to a gene: 9. This CDR3 region has 17 residues. The CDR3: CASSLRLAGGRTYEQYF. The CDR3 region has the DNA TGTGCCAGCAGTCTACGACTAGCGGGAGGTCGAACCTACGAGCAGTACTTC.

This clonotype appeared a single time. The chain combines TRBV12-3 or TRBV12-4 with TRBJ1-5; no clear D gene. The V end was cut by 4 bases, the J end by 9 bases, with 13 bases between. The CDR3 runs to 13 residues. CDR3 residues: CASSSSELGPQHF. The CDR3, as DNA: TGTGCCAGCAGTTCTTCTGAACTCGGGCCCCAGCATTTT.

This clonotype was picked up many times. The chain couples TRBV27 to TRBJ2-7; no clear D. CDR1 is MNHEY and CDR2 is SMNVEV in the germline V gene (reference sequence). The V gene lost 3 bases and the J gene lost 5 bases, with 14 bases spanning the gap. The CDR3 contains 14 residues. The CDR3 coding sequence is TGTGCCAGCAGTTTCTCTACAACACTTAACGAGCAGTACTTC. Its translation is CASSFSTTLNEQYF.

The rearrangement links TRBV9 to TRBJ2-2; the D call may be TRBD1 or TRBD2 (5 bases each). CDR1 is SGDLS, CDR2 YYNGEE, per germline. This CDR3 contains 12 residues. The germline V and J ends were trimmed by 6 bases and 5 bases, with 8 bases remaining between them. CDR3 residues: CASNWGTGELFF. For the CDR3, the DNA is TGTGCCAGCAACTGGGGGACCGGGGAGCTGTTTTTT.

This clonotype appeared a few times. The gene calls are TRBV3-1 and TRBJ1-1; tentative D call: TRBD1 (6 bases). The CDR3 extends over 15 amino acids. The V end lost 1 base, the J end lost 6 bases, and 15 bases lay between the germline ends. Germline V gene data show CDR1 as LGHDT and CDR2 as YNNKEL (reference sequence). CDR3 nucleotide sequence: TGTGCCAGCAGCCAAGGAGGGGGGTCGGGCGCTGAAGCTTTCTTT. This gives the protein CASSQGGGSGAEAFF.

The chain links TRBV27 to TRBJ2-7; a possible D gene is TRBD2 (7 bases). Germline loops: CDR1 MNHEY, CDR2 SMNVEV (reference sequence). There are 15 residues in the CDR3. Deletions cut 6 bases from V and 2 bases from J, with 17 bases between. CDR3 nucleotides: TGTGCCAGCAGGGATAGAGGGGGGAGGGCCTACGAGCAGTACTTC. It yields the protein CASRDRGGRAYEQYF.

The chain uses TRBV5-4 and TRBJ2-2; tentative D call: TRBD1 (6 bases). Between the trimmed V and J ends, which lost 3 bases and 6 bases, there was a span of 24 bases. This CDR3 is 18 amino acids long. CDR1 is SGHNT and CDR2 is YYREEE in the germline V gene (reference sequence). The CDR3 region has the DNA TGTGCCAGCAGCTCGCCAGGGGCGCGAGGGTTTCGATCCGGGGAGCTGTTTTTT. Its protein product is CASSSPGARGFRSGELFF. The variable domain in full, completed from reference TRBV5-4 and TRBJ2-2, reads ETGVTQSPTHLIKTRGQQVTLRCSSQSGHNTVSWYQQALGQGPQFIFQYYREEENGRGNFPPRFSGLQFPNYSSELNVNALELDDSALYLCASSSPGARGFRSGELFFGEGSRLTVL.